The 7 T cell receptor beta chains below all came from one sample that was sequenced in a study of early stage breast cancer tumors. TCRdb's table, derived via immunoSEQ multiplex PCR, lists solely in-frame clones and lacks some. Of 25,000 to 35,000 clones listed, roughly 86% are singletons. Sequencing input: blood. The receptors derive from a person aged 45 to 59 with breast cancer.

The chain joins TRBV18 to TRBJ2-1, with 7 positions matching TRBD1. Germline loops: CDR1 KGHSH, CDR2 LQKENI. The CDR3 is 12 amino acids. Germline trimming cut 4 bases from V and 12 bases from J; bases unmatched to any gene: 6. CDR3 residues: CASSLESGGQFF. CDR3 DNA sequence: TGTGCCAGCTCACTCGAGTCAGGGGGGCAGTTCTTC.

This clone was counted a few times. This chain uses TRBV2 with TRBJ1-1; D gene unclear. Per germline, CDR1 SNHLY and CDR2 FYNNEI. V was trimmed by 2 bases and J by 1 base, leaving 11 bases between them. This CDR3 is built from 15 residues. CDR3 protein: CASSESGNKNTEAFF. The CDR3 DNA is TGTGCCAGCAGTGAATCTGGGAATAAGAACACTGAAGCTTTCTTT.

This clone was observed a few times. The genes are TRBV2 and TRBJ1-2, with 11 bases fitting TRBD1. Germline CDR1 reads SNHLY; CDR2 reads FYNNEI. The CDR3 sequence is 15 residues long. Unmatched junction bases numbered 10, after V lost 6 bases and J lost 7 bases. DNA of the CDR3: TGTGCCAGCAGCGCCTGGCGGACAGGGGGCTCTGGCTACACCTTC. Translation gives CASSAWRTGGSGYTF.

V is TRBV7-9 and J is TRBJ1-1, with 7 bases lining up with TRBD1. The CDR3 has 15 amino acids. Germline V CDR1 and CDR2: SEHNR, FQNEAQ (reference sequence). V was pared by 5 bases and J by 0 bases, with 6 bases of the junction left unmatched. The CDR3 region has the DNA TGTGCCAGCAGCCCAGCGACAGGGATGAACACTGAAGCTTTCTTT. It translates to CASSPATGMNTEAFF.

J is TRBJ2-1 and V is TRBV30, with 7 bases aligning to TRBD1. CDR3 size: 16 residues. The V segment lost 1 base and the J segment 6 bases; nucleotides outside the gene matches: 12. Germline V gene data show CDR1 as GTSNPN and CDR2 as SVGIG (reference sequence). CDR3 coding DNA: TGTGCCTGGAGTGCAAGGGACAGTCCCTTGTTCAATGAGCAGTTCTTC. The encoded protein is CAWSARDSPLFNEQFF.

The chain recombines TRBV7-5 with TRBJ2-1. TRBV7-5 is termed a pseudogene. The CDR3 length is 12 residues. CDR3 region: CARSLRYNEQFF. DNA of the CDR3: TGTGCCAGAAGCTTAAGATACAATGAGCAGTTCTTC.

This sequence joins TRBV9 and TRBJ2-1; D unresolved. V dropped 2 bases and J dropped 1 base, with 7 bases sitting between them. The CDR3 runs to 14 residues. Germline V gives CDR1 SGDLS, CDR2 YYNGEE. CDR3 in amino acids: CASSVLDSYNEQFF. DNA for the CDR3: TGTGCCAGCAGCGTCTTGGATTCCTACAATGAGCAGTTCTTC.